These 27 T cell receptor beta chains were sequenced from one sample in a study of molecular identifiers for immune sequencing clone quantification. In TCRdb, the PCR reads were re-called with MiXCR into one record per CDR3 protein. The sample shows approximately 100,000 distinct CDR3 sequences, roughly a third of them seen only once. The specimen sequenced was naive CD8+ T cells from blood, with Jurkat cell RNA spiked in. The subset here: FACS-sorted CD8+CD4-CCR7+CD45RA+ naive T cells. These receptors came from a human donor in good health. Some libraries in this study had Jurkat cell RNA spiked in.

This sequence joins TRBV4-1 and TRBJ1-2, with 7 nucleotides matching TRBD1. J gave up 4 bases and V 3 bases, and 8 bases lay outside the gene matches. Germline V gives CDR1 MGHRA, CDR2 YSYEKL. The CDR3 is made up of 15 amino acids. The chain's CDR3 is CASSHQTGKGYGYTF. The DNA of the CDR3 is TGCGCCAGCAGCCACCAGACAGGGAAGGGCTATGGCTACACCTTC.

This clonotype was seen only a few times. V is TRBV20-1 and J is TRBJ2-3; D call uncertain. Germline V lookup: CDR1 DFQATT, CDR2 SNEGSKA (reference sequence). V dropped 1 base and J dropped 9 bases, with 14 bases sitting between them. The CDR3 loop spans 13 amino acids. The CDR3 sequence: CSARVRAPWTQYF. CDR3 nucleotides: TGCAGTGCTAGAGTCCGCGCCCCGTGGACGCAGTATTTT.

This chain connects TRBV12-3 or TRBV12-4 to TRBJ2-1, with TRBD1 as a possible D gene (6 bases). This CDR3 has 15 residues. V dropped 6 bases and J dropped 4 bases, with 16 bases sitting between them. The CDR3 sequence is CASSLLGDKYNEQFF. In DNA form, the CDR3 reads TGTGCCAGCAGCCTTTTGGGGGACAAGTACAATGAGCAGTTCTTC.

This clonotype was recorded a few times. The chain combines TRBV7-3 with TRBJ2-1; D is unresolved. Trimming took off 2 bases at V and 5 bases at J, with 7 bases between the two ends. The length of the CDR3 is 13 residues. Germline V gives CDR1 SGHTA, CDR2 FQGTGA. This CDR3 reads CASSLFGDNEQFF. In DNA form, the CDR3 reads TGTGCCAGCAGCTTATTTGGAGACAATGAGCAGTTCTTC.

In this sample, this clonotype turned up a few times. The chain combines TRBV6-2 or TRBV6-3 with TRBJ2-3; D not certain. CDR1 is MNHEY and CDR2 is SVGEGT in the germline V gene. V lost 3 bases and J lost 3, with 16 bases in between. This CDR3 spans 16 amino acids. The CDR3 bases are TGTGCCAGCAGTTATTGGGCGGATGCCCGGACAGATACGCAGTATTTT. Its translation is CASSYWADARTDTQYF.

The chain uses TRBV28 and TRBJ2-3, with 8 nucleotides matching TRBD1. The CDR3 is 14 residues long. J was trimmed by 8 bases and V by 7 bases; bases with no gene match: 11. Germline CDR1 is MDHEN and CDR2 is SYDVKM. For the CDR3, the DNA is TGTGCCAGCACCAGACAGGGGATTGCAGTTACGCAGTATTTT. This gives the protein CASTRQGIAVTQYF.

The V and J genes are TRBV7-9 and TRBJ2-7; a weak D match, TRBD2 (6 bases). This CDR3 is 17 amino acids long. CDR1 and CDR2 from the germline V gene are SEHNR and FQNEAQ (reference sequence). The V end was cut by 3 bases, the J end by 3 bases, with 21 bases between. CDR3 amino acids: CASSFVVGGERVYEQYF. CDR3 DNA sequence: TGTGCCAGCAGCTTCGTCGTCGGGGGTGAGAGGGTCTACGAGCAGTACTTC.

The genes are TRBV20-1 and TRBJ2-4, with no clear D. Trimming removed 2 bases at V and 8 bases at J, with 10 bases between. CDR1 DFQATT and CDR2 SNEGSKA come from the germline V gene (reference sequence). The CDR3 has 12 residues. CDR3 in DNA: TGCAGTGCTAGACCGATGGGCGACATTCAGTACTTC. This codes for CSARPMGDIQYF.

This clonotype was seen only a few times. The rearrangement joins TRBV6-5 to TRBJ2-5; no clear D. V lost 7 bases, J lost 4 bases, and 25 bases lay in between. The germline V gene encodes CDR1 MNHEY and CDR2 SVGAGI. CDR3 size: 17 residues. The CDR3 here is CASTSQTVFAWGETQYF. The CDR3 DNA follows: TGTGCCAGCACCTCCCAAACGGTCTTTGCATGGGGAGAGACCCAGTACTTC.

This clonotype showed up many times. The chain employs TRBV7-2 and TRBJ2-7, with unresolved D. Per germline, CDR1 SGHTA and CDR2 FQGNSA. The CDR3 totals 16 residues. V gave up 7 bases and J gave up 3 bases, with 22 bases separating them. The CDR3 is CASTVEAGQVYYEQYF. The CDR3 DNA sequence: TGTGCCAGCACCGTAGAAGCAGGTCAGGTTTACTACGAGCAGTACTTC.

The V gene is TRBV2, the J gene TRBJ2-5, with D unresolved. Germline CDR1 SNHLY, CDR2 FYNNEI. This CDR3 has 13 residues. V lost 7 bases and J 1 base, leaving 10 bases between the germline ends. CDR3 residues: CASILGFQETQYF. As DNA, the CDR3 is TGTGCCAGCATCTTGGGTTTCCAAGAGACCCAGTACTTC.

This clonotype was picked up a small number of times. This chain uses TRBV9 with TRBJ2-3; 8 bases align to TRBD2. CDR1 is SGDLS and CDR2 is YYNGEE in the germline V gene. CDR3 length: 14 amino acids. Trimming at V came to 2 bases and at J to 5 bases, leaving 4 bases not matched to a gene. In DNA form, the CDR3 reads TGTGCCAGCAGCGTTGAGGGACTAGAAGATACGCAGTATTTT. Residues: CASSVEGLEDTQYF.

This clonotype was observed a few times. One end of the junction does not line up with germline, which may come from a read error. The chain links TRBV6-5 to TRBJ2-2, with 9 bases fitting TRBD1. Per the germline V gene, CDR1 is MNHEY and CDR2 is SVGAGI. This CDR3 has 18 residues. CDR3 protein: CASSLELRDRVPTGELIF. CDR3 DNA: TGTGCCAGCAGTTTGGAACTCCGGGACAGGGTTCCCACCGGGGAGCTGATTTTT.

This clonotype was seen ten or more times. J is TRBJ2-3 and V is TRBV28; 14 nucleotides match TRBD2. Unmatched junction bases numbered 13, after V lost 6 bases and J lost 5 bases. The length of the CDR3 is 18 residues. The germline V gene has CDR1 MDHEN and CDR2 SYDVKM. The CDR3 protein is CASSGGLAGGPSVDTQYF. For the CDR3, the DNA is TGTGCCAGCAGCGGAGGACTAGCGGGAGGACCCAGTGTAGATACGCAGTATTTT.

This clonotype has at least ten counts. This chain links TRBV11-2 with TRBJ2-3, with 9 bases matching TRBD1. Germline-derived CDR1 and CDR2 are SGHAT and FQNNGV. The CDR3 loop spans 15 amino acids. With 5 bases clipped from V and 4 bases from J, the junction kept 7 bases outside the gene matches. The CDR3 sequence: CASSHDRGRADTQYF. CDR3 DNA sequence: TGTGCCAGCAGCCATGACAGGGGGAGGGCAGATACGCAGTATTTT.

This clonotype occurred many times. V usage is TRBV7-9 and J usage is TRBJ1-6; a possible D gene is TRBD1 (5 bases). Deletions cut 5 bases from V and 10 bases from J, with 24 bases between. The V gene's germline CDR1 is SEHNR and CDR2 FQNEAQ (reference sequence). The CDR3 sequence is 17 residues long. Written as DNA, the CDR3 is TGTGCCAGCAGCCCTTTAGTGGGGACGGACTGGGGGTCACCCCTCCACTTT. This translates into CASSPLVGTDWGSPLHF.

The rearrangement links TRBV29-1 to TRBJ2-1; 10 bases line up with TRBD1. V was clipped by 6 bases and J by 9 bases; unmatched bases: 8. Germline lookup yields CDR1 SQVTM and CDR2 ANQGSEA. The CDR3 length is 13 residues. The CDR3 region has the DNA TGCAGCGTCCGGGACAGGGGCGCCGGTGAGCAGTTCTTC. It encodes CSVRDRGAGEQFF.

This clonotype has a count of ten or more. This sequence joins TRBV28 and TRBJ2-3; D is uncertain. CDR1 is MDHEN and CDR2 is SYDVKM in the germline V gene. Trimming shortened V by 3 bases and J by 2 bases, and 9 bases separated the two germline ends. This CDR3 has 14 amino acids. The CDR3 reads CASSFRLFTDTQYF. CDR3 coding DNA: TGTGCCAGCAGTTTCCGACTTTTCACAGATACGCAGTATTTT. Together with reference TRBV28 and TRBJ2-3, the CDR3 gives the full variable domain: DVKVTQSSRYLVKRTGEKVFLECVQDMDHENMFWYRQDPGLGLRLIYFSYDVKMKEKGDIPEGYSVSREKKERFSLILESASTNQTSMYLCASSFRLFTDTQYFGPGTRLTVL.

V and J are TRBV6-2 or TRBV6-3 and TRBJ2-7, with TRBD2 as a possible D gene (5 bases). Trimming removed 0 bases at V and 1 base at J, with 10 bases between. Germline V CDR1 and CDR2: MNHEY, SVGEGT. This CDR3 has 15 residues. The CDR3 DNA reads TGTGCCAGCAGTTACTCGGGCGGGCTTTCCTACGAGCAGTACTTC. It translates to CASSYSGGLSYEQYF.

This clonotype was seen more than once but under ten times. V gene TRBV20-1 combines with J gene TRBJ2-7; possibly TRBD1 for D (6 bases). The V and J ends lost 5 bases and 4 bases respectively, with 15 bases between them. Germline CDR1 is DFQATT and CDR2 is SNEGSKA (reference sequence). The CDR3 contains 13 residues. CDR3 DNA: TGCAGTGCTCCTGGGCAGGGGATTTACGAGCAGTACTTC. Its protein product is CSAPGQGIYEQYF.

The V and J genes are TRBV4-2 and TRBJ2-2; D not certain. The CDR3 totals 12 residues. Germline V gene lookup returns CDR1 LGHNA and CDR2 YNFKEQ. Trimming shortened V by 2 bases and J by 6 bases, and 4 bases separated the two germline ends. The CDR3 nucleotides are TGTGCCAGCAGCCAACGCCCCGGGGAGCTGTTTTTT. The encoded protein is CASSQRPGELFF.

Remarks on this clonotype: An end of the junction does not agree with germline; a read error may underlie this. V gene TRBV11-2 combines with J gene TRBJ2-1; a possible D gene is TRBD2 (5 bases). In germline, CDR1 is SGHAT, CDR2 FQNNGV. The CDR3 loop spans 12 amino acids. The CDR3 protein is CAGSSRGGEQFF. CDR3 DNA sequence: TGTGCCGGCAGCTCGAGAGGAGGTGAGCAGTTCTTC.

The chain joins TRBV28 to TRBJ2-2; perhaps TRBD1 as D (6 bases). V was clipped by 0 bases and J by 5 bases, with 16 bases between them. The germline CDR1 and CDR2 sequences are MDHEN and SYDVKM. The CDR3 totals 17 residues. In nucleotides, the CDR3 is TGTGCCAGCAGTTTATGGGGGGCCGAGACTGTTACCGGGGAGCTGTTTTTT. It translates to CASSLWGAETVTGELFF.

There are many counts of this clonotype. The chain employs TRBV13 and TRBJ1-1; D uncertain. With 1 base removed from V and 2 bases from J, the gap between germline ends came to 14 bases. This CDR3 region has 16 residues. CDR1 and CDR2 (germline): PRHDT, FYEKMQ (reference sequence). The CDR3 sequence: CASSLELGRPNTEAFF. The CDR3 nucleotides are TGTGCCAGCAGCTTAGAATTAGGCAGGCCTAACACTGAAGCTTTCTTT.

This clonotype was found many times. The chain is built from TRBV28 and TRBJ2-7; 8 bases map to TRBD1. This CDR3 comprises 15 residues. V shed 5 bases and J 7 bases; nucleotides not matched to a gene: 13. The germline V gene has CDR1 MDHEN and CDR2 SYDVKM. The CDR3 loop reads CASSPGTGPPEEQYF. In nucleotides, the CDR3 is TGTGCCAGCAGTCCCGGGACAGGTCCACCGGAGGAGCAGTACTTC. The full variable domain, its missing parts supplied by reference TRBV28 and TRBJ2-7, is DVKVTQSSRYLVKRTGEKVFLECVQDMDHENMFWYRQDPGLGLRLIYFSYDVKMKEKGDIPEGYSVSREKKERFSLILESASTNQTSMYLCASSPGTGPPEEQYFGPGTRLTVT.

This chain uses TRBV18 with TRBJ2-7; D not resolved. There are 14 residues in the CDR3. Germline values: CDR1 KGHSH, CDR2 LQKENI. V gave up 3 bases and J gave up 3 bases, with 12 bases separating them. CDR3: CASSPVNSGYEQYF. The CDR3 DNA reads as TGTGCCAGCTCACCCGTTAATTCAGGCTACGAGCAGTACTTC.

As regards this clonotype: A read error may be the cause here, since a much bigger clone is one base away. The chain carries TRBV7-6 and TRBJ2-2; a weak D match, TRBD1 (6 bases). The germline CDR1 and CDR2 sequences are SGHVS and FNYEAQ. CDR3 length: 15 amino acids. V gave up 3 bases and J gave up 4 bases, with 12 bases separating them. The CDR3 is CASSFWDKTTGELFF. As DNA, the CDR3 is TGTGCCAGCAGCTTCTGGGACAAGACCACCGGGGAGCTGTTTTTT.